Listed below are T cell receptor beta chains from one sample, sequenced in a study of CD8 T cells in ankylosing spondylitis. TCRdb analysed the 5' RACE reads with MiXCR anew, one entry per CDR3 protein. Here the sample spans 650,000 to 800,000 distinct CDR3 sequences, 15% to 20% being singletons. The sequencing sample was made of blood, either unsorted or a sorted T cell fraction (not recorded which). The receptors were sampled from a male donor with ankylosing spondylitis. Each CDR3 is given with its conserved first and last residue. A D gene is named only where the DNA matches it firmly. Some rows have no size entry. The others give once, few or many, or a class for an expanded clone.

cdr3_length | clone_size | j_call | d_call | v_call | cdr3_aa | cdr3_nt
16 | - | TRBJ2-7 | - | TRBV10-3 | CAISDISGSGGYEQYF | TGTGCCATCAGTGATATTAGCGGGTCAGGGGGCTACGAGCAGTACTTC
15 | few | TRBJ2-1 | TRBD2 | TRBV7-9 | CASSSLAGVGDEQFF | TGTGCCAGCAGCTCCTTAGCGGGAGTGGGCGATGAGCAGTTCTTC
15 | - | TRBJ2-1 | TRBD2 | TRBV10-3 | CAISESPSGRHEQFF | TGTGCCATCAGTGAGTCGCCAAGCGGGAGACATGAGCAGTTCTTC
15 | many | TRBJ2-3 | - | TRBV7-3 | CASSLRGQSTDTQYF | TGTGCCAGCAGCCTAAGAGGGCAGAGCACAGATACGCAGTATTTT
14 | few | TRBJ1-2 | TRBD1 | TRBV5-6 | CASSSQTGTEGYTF | TGTGCCAGCAGCTCCCAGACAGGGACGGAGGGCTACACCTTC
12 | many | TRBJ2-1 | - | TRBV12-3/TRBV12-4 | CASSPTGDEQFF | TGTGCCAGCAGCCCTACAGGTGATGAGCAGTTCTTC
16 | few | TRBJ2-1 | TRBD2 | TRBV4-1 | CASSQDLTSGKDEQFF | TGCGCCAGCAGCCAAGATCTTACTAGCGGGAAAGATGAGCAGTTCTTC
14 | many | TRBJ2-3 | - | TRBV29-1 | CSADSGLGTDTQYF | TGCAGCGCAGACTCAGGCTTGGGCACAGATACGCAGTATTTT
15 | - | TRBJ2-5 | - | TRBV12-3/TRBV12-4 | CASSLGRDLRETQYF | TGTGCCAGCAGTTTGGGCCGGGACCTGAGGGAGACCCAGTACTTC
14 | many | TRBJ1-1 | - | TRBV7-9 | CASSFAGANTEAFF | TGTGCCAGCAGCTTTGCAGGAGCGAACACTGAAGCTTTCTTT
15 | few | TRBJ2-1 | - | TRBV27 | CASSLSEDSYNEQFF | TGTGCCAGCAGTTTATCAGAGGACTCCTACAATGAGCAGTTCTTC
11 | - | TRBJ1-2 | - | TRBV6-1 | CASRRAYGYTF | TGTGCCAGCAGGAGGGCCTATGGCTACACCTTC
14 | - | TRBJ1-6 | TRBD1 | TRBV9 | CASSADRWDSPLHF | TGTGCCAGCAGCGCGGACAGGTGGGATTCACCCCTCCACTTT
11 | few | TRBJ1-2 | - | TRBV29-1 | CSVPAGYGYTF | TGCAGCGTTCCGGCAGGGTATGGCTACACCTTC
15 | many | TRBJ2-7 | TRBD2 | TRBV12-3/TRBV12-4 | CASTSTSGSGYEQYF | TGTGCCAGCACCTCGACTAGCGGGAGCGGGTACGAGCAGTACTTC
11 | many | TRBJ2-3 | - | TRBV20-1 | CSARGTLGLYF | TGCAGTGCTAGAGGGACACTGGGTCTGTATTTT
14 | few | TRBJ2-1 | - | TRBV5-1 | CASSLGPNYNEQFF | TGCGCCAGCAGCTTGGGGCCAAACTACAATGAGCAGTTCTTC
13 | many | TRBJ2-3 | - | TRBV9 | CASSVVGTDTQYF | TGTGCCAGCAGCGTAGTTGGAACAGATACGCAGTATTTT
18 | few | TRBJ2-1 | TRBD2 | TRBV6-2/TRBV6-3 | CASSYRGTSGRHWNEQFF | TGTGCCAGCAGTTACCGAGGGACTAGCGGGAGACACTGGAATGAGCAGTTCTTC
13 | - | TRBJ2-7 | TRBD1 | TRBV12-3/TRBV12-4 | CASSINTGGAQYF | TGTGCCAGCAGTATCAATACAGGGGGCGCGCAGTACTTC
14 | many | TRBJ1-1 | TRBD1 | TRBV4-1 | CASSRDRGNTEAFF | TGCGCCAGCAGCCGGGACAGGGGGAACACTGAAGCTTTCTTT
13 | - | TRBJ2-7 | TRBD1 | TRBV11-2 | CASSFRDSYEQYF | TGTGCCAGCAGCTTTAGGGACAGCTACGAGCAGTACTTC
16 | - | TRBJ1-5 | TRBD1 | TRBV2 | CASSEPGQELNQPQHF | TGTGCCAGCAGTGAACCTGGACAGGAACTTAATCAGCCCCAGCATTTT
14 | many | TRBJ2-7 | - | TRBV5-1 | CASSTRQGRGEQYF | TGCGCCAGCAGCACCCGACAGGGGAGGGGCGAGCAGTACTTC
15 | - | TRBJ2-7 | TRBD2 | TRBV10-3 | CAISDRTSGSYEQYF | TGTGCCATCAGTGATCGTACTAGCGGATCCTACGAGCAGTACTTC
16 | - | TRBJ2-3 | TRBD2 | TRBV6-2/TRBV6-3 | CASSSLLAATADTQYF | TGTGCCAGCAGCTCCCTTCTAGCGGCCACCGCAGATACGCAGTATTTT
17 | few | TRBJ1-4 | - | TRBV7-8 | CASSPPAWRSPNEKLFF | TGTGCCAGCAGCCCCCCGGCGTGGCGGAGCCCAAATGAAAAACTGTTTTTT
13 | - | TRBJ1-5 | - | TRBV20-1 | CSAAGFGNQPQHF | TGCAGTGCTGCTGGGTTCGGCAATCAGCCCCAGCATTTT
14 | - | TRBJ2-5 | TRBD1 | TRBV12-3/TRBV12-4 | CASRRDRGEETQYF | TGTGCCAGCAGACGGGACAGGGGAGAAGAGACCCAGTACTTC
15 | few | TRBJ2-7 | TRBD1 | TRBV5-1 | CASSLGDRGRYEQYF | TGCGCCAGCAGCTTGGGAGACAGGGGCAGGTACGAGCAGTACTTC
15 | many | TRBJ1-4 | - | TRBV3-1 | CASSQPGGTNEKLFF | TGTGCCAGCAGCCAGCCAGGAGGAACTAATGAAAAACTGTTTTTT